Listed below are T cell receptor beta chains from one sample, sequenced in a study of identical twins. Each CDR3 protein is one row after TCRdb ran MiXCR on the 5' RACE reads. This table holds around 480,000 distinct CDR3 sequences, 12% to 15% found once. This sample was shared with a second study, whose subject was yellow fever vaccine responses in identical twins.

Sequencing used CD4+ T cells sorted from blood. The receptor set was obtained from a woman younger than 35 in good health. The CDR3 runs from the conserved cysteine through the conserved F or W. Rows give clone size only sometimes, using once, few, many, or a class for an expanded clone.

v_call: TRBV11-3; clone_size: -; cdr3_aa: CASSLGGGSNGELFF
v_call: TRBV2; clone_size: -; cdr3_aa: CASSEGRTRGYF
v_call: TRBV20-1; clone_size: -; cdr3_aa: CCARDRRQGRYEQYF
v_call: TRBV20-1; clone_size: many; cdr3_aa: CSARDEVRGLYEQYF
v_call: TRBV6-2/TRBV6-3; clone_size: -; cdr3_aa: CASSYSRGLQTHYTF
v_call: TRBV7-2; clone_size: many; cdr3_aa: CASSSDGLVGGGFF
v_call: TRBV10-3; clone_size: many; cdr3_aa: CAIRAPSQHYNEQFF
v_call: TRBV5-5; clone_size: many; cdr3_aa: CASSWRRDTDTQYF
v_call: TRBV7-9; clone_size: few; cdr3_aa: CASSFNRAGYTF
v_call: TRBV7-2; clone_size: few; cdr3_aa: CASSLGLQGRNYEQYF
v_call: TRBV12-3/TRBV12-4; clone_size: many; cdr3_aa: CASSLRAGGPDEQFF
v_call: TRBV20-1; clone_size: -; cdr3_aa: CSATGTASTYEQYF
v_call: TRBV29-1; clone_size: few; cdr3_aa: CSVEYRRGTSTDTQYF
v_call: TRBV7-2; clone_size: -; cdr3_aa: CASSRLTTQETQYF
v_call: TRBV5-1; clone_size: few; cdr3_aa: CASSDSGTLKEAFF
v_call: TRBV6-5; clone_size: -; cdr3_aa: CASSYSKTDTFGDTQYF
v_call: TRBV7-6; clone_size: -; cdr3_aa: CASSLVTLGGELFF
v_call: TRBV2; clone_size: -; cdr3_aa: CASSERGNEQFF
v_call: TRBV2; clone_size: -; cdr3_aa: CASSGKEGREVNTEAFF
v_call: TRBV7-6; clone_size: few; cdr3_aa: CASSLSPLTEAFF
v_call: TRBV29-1; clone_size: few; cdr3_aa: CSAASGYEQYF
v_call: TRBV19; clone_size: -; cdr3_aa: CASSKDSLAYEQYF
v_call: TRBV12-3/TRBV12-4; clone_size: -; cdr3_aa: CASSLAAANDSPLHF
v_call: TRBV6-5; clone_size: -; cdr3_aa: CASSYPTSGSHGTDTQYF
v_call: TRBV10-3; clone_size: -; cdr3_aa: CAISEQAGTGNTIYF
v_call: TRBV4-1; clone_size: -; cdr3_aa: CASSHLGQGRNTEAFF
v_call: TRBV2; clone_size: few; cdr3_aa: CASSVGGYSPLHF
v_call: TRBV11-2; clone_size: -; cdr3_aa: CASSLEPRGANVLTF
v_call: TRBV5-6; clone_size: -; cdr3_aa: CASSDDAGYGYTF
v_call: TRBV5-1; clone_size: many; cdr3_aa: CASSAMTGRNTEAFF
v_call: TRBV15; clone_size: few; cdr3_aa: CATSRDGYEQYF
v_call: TRBV7-2; clone_size: many; cdr3_aa: CASSLGGTVTYEQYF